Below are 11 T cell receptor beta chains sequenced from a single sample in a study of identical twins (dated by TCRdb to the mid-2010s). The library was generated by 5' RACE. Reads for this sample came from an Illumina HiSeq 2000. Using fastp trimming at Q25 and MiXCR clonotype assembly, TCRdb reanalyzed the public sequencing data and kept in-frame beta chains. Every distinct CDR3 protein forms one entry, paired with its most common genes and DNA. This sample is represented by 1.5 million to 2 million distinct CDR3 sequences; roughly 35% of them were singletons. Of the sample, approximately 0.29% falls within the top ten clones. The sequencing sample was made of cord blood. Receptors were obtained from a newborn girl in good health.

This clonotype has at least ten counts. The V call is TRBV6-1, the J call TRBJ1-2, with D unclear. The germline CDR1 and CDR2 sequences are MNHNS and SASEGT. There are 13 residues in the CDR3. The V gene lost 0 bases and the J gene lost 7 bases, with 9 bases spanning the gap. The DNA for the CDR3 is TGTGCCAGCAGTGAAGCTTCGAGGGTTGGCTACACCTTC. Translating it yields CASSEASRVGYTF.

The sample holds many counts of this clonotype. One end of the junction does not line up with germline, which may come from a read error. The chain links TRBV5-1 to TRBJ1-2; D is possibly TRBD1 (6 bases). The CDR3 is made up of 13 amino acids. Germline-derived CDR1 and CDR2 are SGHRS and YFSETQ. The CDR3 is CASSLGQSYGYTF. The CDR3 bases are TGTGCCAGCAGCTTGGGACAAAGCTATGGCTACACCTTC.

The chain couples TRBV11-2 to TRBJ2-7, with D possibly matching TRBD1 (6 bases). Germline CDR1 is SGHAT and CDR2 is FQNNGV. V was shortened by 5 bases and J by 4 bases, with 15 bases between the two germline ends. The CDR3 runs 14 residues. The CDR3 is CASSPTWTEYEQYF. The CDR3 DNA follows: TGTGCCAGCAGCCCAACTTGGACAGAGTACGAGCAGTACTTC.

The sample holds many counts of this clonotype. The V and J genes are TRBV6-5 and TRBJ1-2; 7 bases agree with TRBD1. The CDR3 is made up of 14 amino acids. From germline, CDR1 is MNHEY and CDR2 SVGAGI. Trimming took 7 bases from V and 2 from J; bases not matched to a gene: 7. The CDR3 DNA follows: TGTGCCAGCATCCCCCTGACAGGGAACTATGGCTACACCTTC. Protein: CASIPLTGNYGYTF.

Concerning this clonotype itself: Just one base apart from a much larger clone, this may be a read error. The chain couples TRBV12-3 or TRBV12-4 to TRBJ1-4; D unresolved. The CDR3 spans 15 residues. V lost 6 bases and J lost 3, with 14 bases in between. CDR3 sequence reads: CASSPWAPSNEKLFF. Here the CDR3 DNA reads TGTGCCAGCAGCCCTTGGGCACCCTCTAATGAAAAACTGTTTTTT.

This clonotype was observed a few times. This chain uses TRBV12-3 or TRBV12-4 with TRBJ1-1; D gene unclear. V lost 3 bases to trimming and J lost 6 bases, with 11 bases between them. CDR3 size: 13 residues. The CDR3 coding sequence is TGTGCCAGCAGTTTTGGTAGGGCCCCTGAAGCTTTCTTT. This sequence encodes CASSFGRAPEAFF.

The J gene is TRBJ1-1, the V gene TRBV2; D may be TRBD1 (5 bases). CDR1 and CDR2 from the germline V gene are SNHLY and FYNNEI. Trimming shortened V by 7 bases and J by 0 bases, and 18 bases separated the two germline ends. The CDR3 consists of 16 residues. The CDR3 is CASKYPAGRMNTEAFF. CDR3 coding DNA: TGTGCCAGCAAGTATCCGGCAGGGCGGATGAACACTGAAGCTTTCTTT.

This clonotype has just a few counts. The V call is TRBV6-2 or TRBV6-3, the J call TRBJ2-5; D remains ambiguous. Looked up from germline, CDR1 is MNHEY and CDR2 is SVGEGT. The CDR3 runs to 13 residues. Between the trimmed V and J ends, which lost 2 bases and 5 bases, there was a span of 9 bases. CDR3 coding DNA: TGTGCCAGCAGTTACGGGAAGTTGGAGACCCAGTACTTC. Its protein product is CASSYGKLETQYF.

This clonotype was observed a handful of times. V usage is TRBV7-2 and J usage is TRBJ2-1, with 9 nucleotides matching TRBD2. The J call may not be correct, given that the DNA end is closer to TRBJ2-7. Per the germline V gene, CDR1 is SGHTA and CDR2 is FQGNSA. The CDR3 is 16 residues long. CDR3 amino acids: CASSLGRLADYNEQYF. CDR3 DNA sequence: TGTGCCAGCAGCTTAGGGAGACTAGCGGATTACAATGAGCAGTACTTC.

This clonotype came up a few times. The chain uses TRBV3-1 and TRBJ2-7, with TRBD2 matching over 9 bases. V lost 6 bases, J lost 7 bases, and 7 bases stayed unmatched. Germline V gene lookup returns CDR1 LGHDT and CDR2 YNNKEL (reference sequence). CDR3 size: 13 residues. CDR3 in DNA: TGTGCCAGCAGTCTAGCGGGATATGGGGAGCAGTACTTC. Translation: CASSLAGYGEQYF.

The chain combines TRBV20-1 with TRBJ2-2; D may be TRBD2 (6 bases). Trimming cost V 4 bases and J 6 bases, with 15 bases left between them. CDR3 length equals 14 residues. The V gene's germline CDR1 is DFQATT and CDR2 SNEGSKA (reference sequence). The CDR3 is CSATGTLPAGELFF. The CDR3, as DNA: TGCAGTGCTACCGGGACTCTGCCCGCCGGGGAGCTGTTTTTT.